The source of this TCR beta chain is a study of blood T cells in healthy people across ages. A J-beta primer mix and a sample-barcoded 5' primer were used in a second PCR of about 7 to 12 cycles. Via MiXCR, TCRdb re-called the 5' RACE reads, giving one row per CDR3 protein. The data contain hundreds of thousands of distinct CDR3 sequences, approximately 53% of them singletons. The clonotype comes from a man older than 75 in good health. The sample was blood.

CDR3 nucleotides: TGTGCCAGCAGCTTTAGGGAGACTAGCGGACTTTACAATGAGCAGTTCTTC. Protein product: CASSFRETSGLYNEQFF. The chain combines TRBV7-9 with TRBJ2-1; 9 nucleotides match TRBD2. The CDR3 contains 17 residues. Germline CDR1 is SEHNR and CDR2 is FQNEAQ (reference sequence). Trimming at V came to 3 bases and at J to 4 bases, leaving 10 bases not matched to a gene.